The clone carrying this T cell receptor (beta chain) was seen ten or more times. The antigen is not known. Germline CDR1 is WSHSY and CDR2 is SAAADI. The V end was cut by 0 bases, the J end by 4 bases, with 6 bases between. The CDR3 length is 13 residues. Quantitative molecular-barcoded 5'-RACE generated the TCR beta libraries. TCRdb used MiXCR to reprocess the 5' RACE reads, holding one entry per CDR3 protein. Of about 460,000 distinct CDR3 sequences in the sample, roughly 5% were seen once. These data originate in a study of CD8 T cells in ankylosing spondylitis. Study-level findings and limits: From matched ankylosing spondylitis synovial fluid, disease-linked clones were reportedly recovered at significantly enriched levels. One TCR beta motif, made up of 7 or 8 highly homologous variants, appeared characteristic of ankylosing spondylitis blood. Disease-associated clonotypes exhibited CD8+ identity and were relatively infrequent in peripheral blood. Past research had described some motif variants in reactive arthritis synovial fluid and blood.

What was sequenced was blood, either unsorted or a sorted T cell fraction (not recorded which). This receptor was taken from a male donor with ankylosing spondylitis. The chain links TRBV10-2 to TRBJ1-1; D gene uncertain. The CDR3 coding sequence is TGCGCCAGCAGTGAGTCATGGGGCACTGAAGCTTTCTTT. This sequence encodes CASSESWGTEAFF.